This T cell receptor beta chain emerged from a study of cytomegalovirus exposure and HLA in healthy donors. In the PCR, 60 Vbeta and 13 Jbeta primers were used. Profiling relied on immunoSEQ multiplex PCR, and the TCRdb table lists in-frame clones only, not all of them. The sample lists around 110,000 clones, less than 80% occurring once. As concerns this clone: The target antigen is unknown.

General study points: Using the classifier, cytomegalovirus status was reportedly diagnosed with high specificity and sensitivity. Sequencing depth across donors, presence/absence analyses assumed, was roughly uniform. In vitro, three CMV-associated chains proved specific for CMV antigens. Being productive about 90% or about 30% of the time was typical of most TCR beta V segments in an earlier analysis.

Per the germline V gene, CDR1 is ENHRY and CDR2 is SYGVKD. The CDR3 runs 11 residues. Trimming shortened V by 8 bases and J by 5 bases, and 10 bases separated the two germline ends. The material sequenced was PBMCs. The chain joins TRBV10-3 to TRBJ2-7, with a tentative D call TRBD2 (5 bases). The origin of this receptor is a woman in her thirties or forties in good health and CMV-seropositive. The CDR3 sequence is CAIGRVNEQYF. CDR3 nucleotides: TGTGCCATCGGGAGAGTCAACGAGCAGTACTTC.